These 26 T cell receptor beta chains were all obtained from the same sample, sequenced in a study of T cells after yellow fever vaccination. One entry per CDR3 protein, called by TCRdb with MiXCR from the 5' RACE reads. This sample has some 390,000 distinct CDR3 sequences, with around a sixth found just once. This specimen was PBMCs, taken before the yellow fever booster vaccination. These receptors originate from a man aged 18 to 29 who received the YFV17D yellow fever vaccine.

This clonotype was seen a few times. CDR3 sequence reads: CSAPRATNEKLFF. CDR3 DNA sequence: TGCAGTGCTCCCCGGGCAACTAATGAAAAACTGTTTTTT. The V call is TRBV20-1, the J call TRBJ1-4, with D uncertain. There are 13 residues in the CDR3. In germline, CDR1 is DFQATT, CDR2 SNEGSKA (reference sequence). Trimming took 5 bases from V and 0 from J, leaving 7 bases between them.

The rearrangement uses TRBV18 and TRBJ2-5, with no clear D. V lost 0 bases and J 2 bases, leaving 10 bases between the germline ends. Germline V gives CDR1 KGHSH, CDR2 LQKENI. This CDR3 has 15 amino acids. Here the CDR3 reads CASSPPGDNQETQYF. CDR3 sequence (DNA): TGTGCCAGCTCACCACCGGGTGACAATCAAGAGACCCAGTACTTC.

The table lists this clonotype with a few counts. V is TRBV20-1 and J is TRBJ2-3; 7 positions match TRBD2. The CDR3 consists of 13 residues. Per the germline V gene, CDR1 is DFQATT and CDR2 is SNEGSKA (reference sequence). V lost 6 bases and J lost 2; bases outside the gene matches: 5. In DNA, the CDR3 is TGCAGTGCAAGGACTAGTCCCACAGATACGCAGTATTTT. Its protein is CSARTSPTDTQYF.

A few counts support this clonotype. This chain links TRBV20-1 with TRBJ2-3, with 7 bases lining up with TRBD1. J was trimmed by 5 bases and V by 0 bases; bases with no gene match: 8. Germline loops: CDR1 DFQATT, CDR2 SNEGSKA (reference sequence). This CDR3 contains 15 residues. The CDR3 region is CSARDPRGRGDTQYF. The CDR3, as DNA: TGCAGTGCTAGAGATCCGAGGGGGCGCGGAGATACGCAGTATTTT.

The rearrangement links TRBV7-9 to TRBJ1-1; TRBD1 matches at 7 bases. The V and J ends lost 3 bases and 0 bases, in that order; junction bases with no gene match: 4. Germline V gene data show CDR1 as SEHNR and CDR2 as FQNEAQ (reference sequence). The CDR3 runs to 15 residues. The CDR3 reads CASSFVTGMNTEAFF. The CDR3 nucleotides are TGTGCCAGCAGCTTCGTGACAGGGATGAACACTGAAGCTTTCTTT.

This clonotype was detected only a few times. This chain joins TRBV4-2 and TRBJ2-5, with 14 bases lining up with TRBD2. V lost 0 bases to trimming and J lost 4 bases; unmatched junction nucleotides: 1. This CDR3 comprises 16 residues. CDR1 and CDR2 from the germline V gene are LGHNA and YNFKEQ. CDR3 nucleotide sequence: TGTGCCAGCAGCCAAGATGGGACTAGCGGGGGAGAGACCCAGTACTTC. Its translation: CASSQDGTSGGETQYF.

This clonotype was detected a few times. The chain is built from TRBV24-1 and TRBJ2-3, with a tentative D call TRBD2 (6 bases). V was trimmed by 5 bases and J by 2 bases, leaving 13 bases between them. Per the germline V gene, CDR1 is KGHDR and CDR2 is SFDVKD. The CDR3 has 15 residues. CDR3 region: CATSVGGAPTDTQYF. The CDR3 DNA sequence: TGTGCCACCAGTGTAGGCGGGGCCCCCACAGATACGCAGTATTTT.

This clonotype was picked up a small number of times. V and J are TRBV6-4 and TRBJ2-1; a weak D match, TRBD1 (6 bases). V shed 4 bases and J shed 8 bases, with 18 bases lying between them. Germline CDR1 MRHNA, CDR2 SNTAGT. The CDR3 extends over 15 amino acids. The CDR3 here is CASSAWGLWLDEQFF. The CDR3 coding sequence is TGTGCCAGCAGTGCATGGGGGCTCTGGTTGGATGAGCAGTTCTTC.

This clonotype was recorded many times. The chain combines TRBV6-5 with TRBJ2-1; D ambiguous. The CDR3 is 11 residues long. The V gene's germline CDR1 is MNHEY and CDR2 SVGAGI. Trimming stripped 3 bases from V and 8 bases from J, with 5 bases between. The CDR3 spells CASSYVDEQFF. The CDR3 DNA reads as TGTGCCAGCAGTTATGTGGATGAGCAGTTCTTC.

This clonotype turned up a few times. The V gene is TRBV20-1, the J gene TRBJ1-2; TRBD1 agrees at 9 bases. V lost 6 bases, J lost 8 bases, and 10 bases stayed unmatched. The CDR3 runs 13 residues. CDR1 is DFQATT, CDR2 SNEGSKA, per germline (reference sequence). The CDR3 protein is CSARPGTGYGYTF. DNA of the CDR3: TGCAGTGCCCGACCTGGGACAGGGTACGGCTACACCTTC.

This clonotype was seen a handful of times. This sequence joins TRBV29-1 and TRBJ2-5; the D call may be TRBD1 or TRBD2 (5 bases each). Germline V gene sequence: CDR1 SQVTM, CDR2 ANQGSEA. Deletions cut 6 bases from V and 4 bases from J, with 15 bases between. The CDR3 runs to 13 residues. The DNA of the CDR3 is TGCAGCGTCCACCGGGACGCAGGAGAGACCCAGTACTTC. This gives the protein CSVHRDAGETQYF.

There are a few counts of this clonotype. This chain links TRBV29-1 with TRBJ1-1; 8 bases are shared with TRBD1. The CDR3 contains 14 residues. The germline gives CDR1 SQVTM, CDR2 ANQGSEA. Germline trimming cut 6 bases from V and 4 bases from J; bases unmatched to any gene: 10. CDR3 DNA: TGCAGCGTCGAGCCCGAGACAGGGGTCACTGAAGCTTTCTTT. Translating it yields CSVEPETGVTEAFF.

CDR3 nucleotide sequence: TGTGCCAGCAACCCGAGGGGAGAGACCCAGTACTTC. As protein: CASNPRGETQYF. This chain connects TRBV5-4 to TRBJ2-5, with D possibly being TRBD1 or TRBD2 (5 bases each). Trimming took 6 bases from V and 4 from J, leaving 10 bases between them. The length of the CDR3 is 12 residues. CDR1 is SGHNT, CDR2 YYREEE, per germline (reference sequence).

In this sample, this clonotype turned up many times. The chain uses TRBV12-3 or TRBV12-4 and TRBJ2-3; TRBD2 agrees at 9 bases. Unmatched junction bases numbered 6, after V lost 8 bases and J lost 0 bases. CDR3 length: 15 residues. CDR3 region: CASGLAGPSTDTQYF. Written as DNA, the CDR3 is TGTGCCAGCGGCCTAGCGGGGCCGAGCACAGATACGCAGTATTTT.

This clonotype was recorded a few times. The chain carries TRBV15 and TRBJ2-7; possible D gene TRBD1, 6 bases. V lost 2 bases to trimming and J lost 5 bases, with 10 bases between them. Germline lookup yields CDR1 LNHNV and CDR2 YYDKDF (reference sequence). This CDR3 comprises 13 residues. CDR3 bases: TGTGCCACCAGCAGACCCTCAGGGGACGAGCAGTACGTC. Translation: CATSRPSGDEQYV.

The chain carries TRBV7-9 and TRBJ2-3; 8 bases are shared with TRBD2. The V segment lost 5 bases and the J segment 7 bases; nucleotides outside the gene matches: 8. CDR3 length: 14 residues. CDR1 SEHNR and CDR2 FQNEAQ come from the germline V gene (reference sequence). The CDR3 loop is CASSRPGGGHTQYF. The CDR3 nucleotides are TGTGCCAGCAGCCGCCCCGGGGGGGGACATACGCAGTATTTT. The whole variable domain, remainder taken from reference TRBV7-9 and TRBJ2-3, is DTGVSQNPRHKITKRGQNVTFRCDPISEHNRLYWYRQTLGQGPEFLTYFQNEAQLEKSRLLSDRFSAERPKGSFSTLEIQRTEQGDSAMYLCASSRPGGGHTQYFGPGTRLTVL.

The V call is TRBV9, the J call TRBJ2-3; possible D gene TRBD1, 5 bases. Germline V gene data show CDR1 as SGDLS and CDR2 as YYNGEE. This CDR3 is built from 14 residues. V was clipped by 3 bases and J by 6 bases, with 14 bases between them. The CDR3 sequence is CASSEGRIKDTQYF. The CDR3 nucleotides read TGTGCCAGCAGCGAGGGGCGGATCAAGGATACGCAGTATTTT. Together with reference TRBV9 and TRBJ2-3, the CDR3 gives the full variable domain: DSGVTQTPKHLITATGQRVTLRCSPRSGDLSVYWYQQSLDQGLQFLIQYYNGEERAKGNILERFSAQQFPDLHSELNLSSLELGDSALYFCASSEGRIKDTQYFGPGTRLTVL.

This clonotype has more than one count but fewer than ten. The genes are TRBV27 and TRBJ1-2, with D maybe TRBD1 (5 bases). The CDR3 contains 13 residues. The V gene lost 5 bases and the J gene lost 7 bases, with 14 bases spanning the gap. Germline lookup yields CDR1 MNHEY and CDR2 SMNVEV (reference sequence). The CDR3 is CASSPRLGGGYTF. In nucleotides, the CDR3 is TGTGCCAGCAGTCCACGGCTGGGGGGTGGCTACACCTTC.

In its sample, this clonotype was seen a few times. The gene calls are TRBV5-6 and TRBJ1-6; D remains unclear. V shed 0 bases and J shed 9 bases, with 13 bases lying between them. The CDR3 is 15 residues long. Germline V CDR1 and CDR2: SGHDT, YYEEEE. CDR3 residues: CASSLVMASGSPLHF. The DNA for the CDR3 is TGTGCCAGCAGCTTGGTGATGGCTTCTGGTTCACCCCTCCACTTT.

This clonotype was counted a few times. The chain combines TRBV7-6 with TRBJ1-6; 9 nucleotides match TRBD1. V shed 5 bases, J shed 10 bases, and the junction held 9 bases outside the gene matches. CDR1 is SGHVS, CDR2 FNYEAQ, per germline. The CDR3 spans 15 residues. CDR3: CASSAYVGQGSPLHF. The DNA for the CDR3 is TGTGCCAGCAGCGCTTACGTGGGACAGGGATCACCCCTCCACTTT.

This clonotype occurred a few times. This chain uses TRBV6-6 with TRBJ2-4; D is unclear. Germline assignment: CDR1 MNHNY and CDR2 SVGAGI (reference sequence). The CDR3 is made up of 17 amino acids. V gave up 0 bases and J gave up 0 bases, with 12 bases separating them. The CDR3 loop is CASSYSAQSLAKNIQYF. CDR3 nucleotide sequence: TGTGCCAGCAGTTACTCGGCGCAGTCCCTAGCCAAAAACATTCAGTACTTC.

This chain uses TRBV29-1 with TRBJ2-5; TRBD1 agrees at 8 bases. J lost 5 bases, V lost 6 bases, and 14 bases had no gene match. CDR1 SQVTM and CDR2 ANQGSEA come from the germline V gene. This CDR3 has 15 residues. The CDR3 protein is CSVELTGVTGETQYF. For the CDR3, the DNA is TGCAGCGTGGAGTTGACAGGGGTGACGGGGGAGACCCAGTACTTC.

The chain uses TRBV7-9 and TRBJ1-6; D is undetermined. The CDR3 runs 16 residues. The germline CDR1 and CDR2 sequences are SEHNR and FQNEAQ (reference sequence). The V gene lost 5 bases and the J gene lost 0 bases, with 11 bases spanning the gap. The CDR3 loop reads CASSPSEYSYNSPLHF. In DNA form, the CDR3 reads TGTGCCAGCAGCCCCTCCGAATACTCCTATAATTCACCCCTCCACTTT.

The CDR3 bases are TGTGCCAGCAGCTTAGCGCAAGGGGGCAGGTCACCCTACGAGCAGTACGTC. Protein product: CASSLAQGGRSPYEQYV. J is TRBJ2-7 and V is TRBV7-8, with 7 bases fitting TRBD1. The V gene end was trimmed by 0 bases and the J gene end by 2 bases; junction bases not matched to a gene: 10. Germline values: CDR1 SGHVS, CDR2 FQNEAQ. The CDR3 has 17 amino acids.

The chain combines TRBV10-1 with TRBJ2-1; TRBD1 agrees at 10 bases. Germline-derived CDR1 and CDR2 are WNHNN and SYGVQD (reference sequence). V lost 2 bases and J lost 6; bases outside the gene matches: 4. The CDR3 loop spans 15 amino acids. CDR3: CASSEPGTGANEQFF. The CDR3 nucleotides read TGCGCCAGCAGTGAGCCGGGGACAGGGGCCAATGAGCAGTTCTTC.

This clonotype was counted between two and nine times. CDR3 in DNA: TGTGCCAGCAGCCAAGCGGGGCAACCGTCACTATATGGCTACACCTTC. This gives the protein CASSQAGQPSLYGYTF. J is TRBJ1-2 and V is TRBV3-1; D possibly corresponds to TRBD1 (5 bases). Trimming shortened V by 1 base and J by 5 bases, and 17 bases separated the two germline ends. The CDR3 is 16 residues long. Germline-derived CDR1 and CDR2 are LGHDT and YNNKEL (reference sequence).